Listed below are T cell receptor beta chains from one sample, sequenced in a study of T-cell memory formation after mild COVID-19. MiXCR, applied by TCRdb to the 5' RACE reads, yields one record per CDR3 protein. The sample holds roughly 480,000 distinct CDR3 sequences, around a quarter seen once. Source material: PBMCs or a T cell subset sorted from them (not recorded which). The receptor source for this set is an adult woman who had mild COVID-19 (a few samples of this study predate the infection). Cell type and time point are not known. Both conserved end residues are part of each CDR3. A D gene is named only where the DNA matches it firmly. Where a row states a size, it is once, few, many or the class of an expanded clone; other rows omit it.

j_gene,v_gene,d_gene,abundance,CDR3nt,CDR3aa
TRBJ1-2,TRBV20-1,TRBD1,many,TGCAGTGCTAGTCCGCCTTTTGACAGGGGACATGGCTACACCTTC,CSASPPFDRGHGYTF
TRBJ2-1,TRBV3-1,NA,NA,TGTGCCAGCAGCCAAGACCGAGGGGGGACTAACTACGGTGAGCAGTTCTTC,CASSQDRGGTNYGEQFF
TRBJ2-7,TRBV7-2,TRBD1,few,TGTGCCAGCAGCTCAGAACCGGACAGGGGGCGAGACGAGCAGTACTTC,CASSSEPDRGRDEQYF
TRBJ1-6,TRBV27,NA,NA,TGTGCCAGCAGTTTAGGCCGCAGCCATAATTCACCCCTCCACTTT,CASSLGRSHNSPLHF
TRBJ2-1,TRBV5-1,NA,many,TGCGCCAGCAGCTTGGTATCCGGGTACAATGAGCAGTTCTTC,CASSLVSGYNEQFF
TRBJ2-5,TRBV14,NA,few,TGTGCCAGCAGCCAGGGCCGGGACTTCCCTCAGTACTTC,CASSQGRDFPQYF
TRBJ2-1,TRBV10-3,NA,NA,TGTGCCATCAGCCCGGGGGAGAGTGAGCAGTTCTTC,CAISPGESEQFF
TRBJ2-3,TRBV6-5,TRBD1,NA,TGTGCCAGCAGTTACTCGGTCTGGACAGGGGGCGTTGATACGCAGTATTTT,CASSYSVWTGGVDTQYF
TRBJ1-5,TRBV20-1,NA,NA,TGCAGTGCTAGAGATGGCAGCTACAATCAGCCCCAGCATTTT,CSARDGSYNQPQHF
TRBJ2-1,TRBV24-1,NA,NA,TGTGCCACCAGTGAGTGGGTGGGTGAGCAGTTCTTC,CATSEWVGEQFF
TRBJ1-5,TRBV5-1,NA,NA,TGCGCCAGCAGCTTGTTAGGGGATAGCAATCAGACCCAGCATTTT,CASSLLGDSNQTQHF
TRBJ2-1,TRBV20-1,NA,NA,TGCAGTGCGGCGGGATTAGGGGTCCACCGGGGCAATGAGCAGTTCTTC,CSAAGLGVHRGNEQFF
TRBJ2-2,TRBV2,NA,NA,TGTGCCAGCAGTGTATTCACCGGGGAGCTGTTTTTT,CASSVFTGELFF
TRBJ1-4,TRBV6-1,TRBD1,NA,TGTGCCAGCAGTGAAGACAGGGGGCGCGAAAAACTGTTTTTT,CASSEDRGREKLFF
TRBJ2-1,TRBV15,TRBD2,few,TGTGCCACCAGCAGCAGACTAGCGGGGGGCTACAATGAGCAGTTCTTC,CATSSRLAGGYNEQFF
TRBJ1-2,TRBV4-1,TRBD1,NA,TGCGCCAGCAGCCATCGACAGGGGGCTTTGTATGGCTACACCTTC,CASSHRQGALYGYTF
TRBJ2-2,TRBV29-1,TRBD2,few,TGCAGCGCGGGTGTCTCGGCGGGGGCCGGGGAGCTGTTTTTT,CSAGVSAGAGELFF